The 22 T cell receptor beta chains listed next were all sequenced from one sample in a study of CXCR3-negative and CXCR3-positive naive CD8 T cells. The study's findings and limits: CXCR3-expressing naive cells carried TRB CDR3s more hydrophobic than those of CXCR3-negative naive cells.

It was by 5' RACE with UMI labels that the TRB cDNA libraries were prepared. TCRdb processed the 5' RACE reads again and assigns one entry to each CDR3 protein, with no DNA. The clone table shows tens of thousands of distinct CDR3 sequences, with the ten largest holding approximately 0.53%. These receptors lack a known antigen. Sequencing was done on a sample of naive CXCR3+ CD8+ T cells from blood. Documented subset: CD45RO-CCR7+CD27+CD95- naive CD8+ T cells expressing CXCR3 (TNR3+). These TCRs come from a human donor in good health. Some clones in this sample may be carry-over from other donors' samples.

The chain links TRBV12-3 or TRBV12-4 to TRBJ2-1; the D call from TCRdb, TRBD2, cannot be confirmed without DNA. The CDR3 spans 14 residues. CDR3 in amino acids: CASSQGLAGVEPFF.

The chain recombines TRBV11-2 with TRBJ2-2. CDR3 size: 13 residues. Germline V lookup: CDR1 SGHAT, CDR2 FQNNGV. This CDR3 reads CASSLSLTGELFF.

The rearrangement joins TRBV15 to TRBJ1-5. CDR3 length equals 12 residues. CDR1 and CDR2 from the germline V gene are LNHNV and YYDKDF (reference sequence). The CDR3 protein is CATSRQAQPQHF. Full variable domain (missing parts from reference TRBV15 and TRBJ1-5): DAMVIQNPRYQVTQFGKPVTLSCSQTLNHNVMYWYQQKSSQAPKLLFHYYDKDFNNEADTPDNFQSRRPNTSFCFLDIRSPGLGDTAMYLCATSRQAQPQHFGDGTRLSIL.

The V call is TRBV5-5, the J call TRBJ2-7. The CDR3 is 13 amino acids. Germline CDR1 and CDR2: SGHKS and YYEKEE (reference sequence). This CDR3 reads CASSLVASYEQYF. Full variable domain (remainder filled in from reference TRBV5-5 and TRBJ2-7): DAGVTQSPTHLIKTRGQQVTLRCSPISGHKSVSWYQQVLGQGPQFIFQYYEKEERGRGNFPDRFSARQFPNYSSELNVNALLLGDSALYLCASSLVASYEQYFGPGTRLTVT.

This chain joins TRBV6-1 and TRBJ1-1. Germline CDR1 MNHNS, CDR2 SASEGT. This CDR3 comprises 14 residues. CDR3 residues: CASSEAGVWTEAFF.

This chain connects TRBV7-8 to TRBJ2-1; TCRdb returns TRBD1, unconfirmable since there is no DNA. The CDR3 covers 15 residues. Germline V gives CDR1 SGHVS, CDR2 FQNEAQ. CDR3 region: CASSFLDRPDNEQFF.

J is TRBJ2-5 and V is TRBV6-6; TCRdb's D call, TRBD2, is unchecked because there is no DNA. Germline loops: CDR1 MNHNY, CDR2 SVGAGI (reference sequence). The CDR3 totals 14 residues. The CDR3 is CAVTGLAFRETQYF.

This chain uses TRBV28 with TRBJ1-1. This CDR3 region has 13 residues. Germline V lookup: CDR1 MDHEN, CDR2 SYDVKM. CDR3 region: CASGLGSTTEAFF. Combining the CDR3 with reference TRBV28 and TRBJ1-1 gives the whole variable domain DVKVTQSSRYLVKRTGEKVFLECVQDMDHENMFWYRQDPGLGLRLIYFSYDVKMKEKGDIPEGYSVSREKKERFSLILESASTNQTSMYLCASGLGSTTEAFFGQGTRLTVV.

V is TRBV7-2 and J is TRBJ2-7; TCRdb indicates TRBD2, and absent DNA this call remains unverified. The CDR3 spans 14 residues. The germline V gene encodes CDR1 SGHTA and CDR2 FQGNSA. CDR3 sequence: CASTLPGASYEQYF.

The rearrangement links TRBV29-1 to TRBJ1-1; TCRdb picks TRBD1, but there is no DNA to check that call. The CDR3 consists of 12 residues. Germline assignment: CDR1 SQVTM and CDR2 ANQGSEA. The CDR3 region is CSVEDGGSEAFF.

The chain employs TRBV6-5 and TRBJ2-2; TCRdb's D call of TRBD2 is untestable without DNA. The germline CDR1 and CDR2 sequences are MNHEY and SVGAGI. The CDR3 contains 18 residues. This CDR3 reads CASSYKLAGGDGTGELFF.

This chain links TRBV6-5 with TRBJ2-7; TCRdb calls TRBD1, which cannot be checked without DNA. CDR1 is MNHEY and CDR2 is SVGAGI in the germline V gene. The CDR3 sequence is 13 residues long. The CDR3 here is CASSRTDTYEQYF.

The chain uses TRBV7-6 and TRBJ2-1. Looked up from germline, CDR1 is SGHVS and CDR2 is FNYEAQ. The CDR3 covers 15 residues. This CDR3 is CASSLEAPSYNEQFF.

This chain connects TRBV29-1 to TRBJ2-5; TCRdb designates TRBD2, a call that cannot be tested without DNA. Germline V gene sequence: CDR1 SQVTM, CDR2 ANQGSEA. The CDR3 runs to 14 residues. This chain's CDR3 is CSVEVPGPAETQYF. Full variable domain (remainder filled in from reference TRBV29-1 and TRBJ2-5): SAVISQKPSRDICQRGTSLTIQCQVDSQVTMMFWYRQQPGQSLTLIATANQGSEATYESGFVIDKFPISRPNLTFSTLTVSNMSPEDSSIYLCSVEVPGPAETQYFGPGTRLLVL.

The V call is TRBV7-9, the J call TRBJ2-7. Germline lookup yields CDR1 SEHNR and CDR2 FQNEAQ (reference sequence). This CDR3 comprises 12 residues. The CDR3 sequence is CASKAGSYEQYF.

The rearrangement joins TRBV12-3 or TRBV12-4 to TRBJ2-5. The CDR3 has 11 amino acids. The CDR3 region is CASRIGETQYF.

The chain carries TRBV28 and TRBJ1-5. Per germline, CDR1 MDHEN and CDR2 SYDVKM. The CDR3 has 14 amino acids. CDR3: CASRPDATNQPQHF.

The V call is TRBV5-1, the J call TRBJ2-7; there is no DNA to check the TCRdb D call of TRBD2. CDR3 length equals 14 residues. In germline, CDR1 is SGHRS, CDR2 YFSETQ. The CDR3 sequence: CANRSGSPRYEQYF.

This chain connects TRBV27 to TRBJ2-1; TCRdb returns TRBD2, unconfirmable since there is no DNA. CDR3 size: 16 residues. From germline, CDR1 is MNHEY and CDR2 SMNVEV (reference sequence). CDR3: CASSMTGLAEVLEQFF.

V is TRBV21-1 and J is TRBJ1-1. TRBV21-1 represents a pseudogene. The CDR3 loop spans 16 amino acids. The CDR3 sequence is CAPQKPAVGTLGEAFF.

The chain recombines TRBV6-4 with TRBJ2-2; the D gene TCRdb calls, TRBD1, cannot be checked with no DNA. The CDR3 spans 14 residues. The germline V gene encodes CDR1 MRHNA and CDR2 SNTAGT. CDR3 in amino acids: CASSDGGGTGELFF.

The J gene is TRBJ2-5, the V gene TRBV7-9. The CDR3 totals 12 residues. Germline CDR1 SEHNR, CDR2 FQNEAQ (reference sequence). The CDR3 sequence is CASSLAPETQYF.